These 15 T cell receptor beta chains came from one sample sequenced in a study of cytomegalovirus exposure and HLA in healthy donors. TCRdb's copy holds only in-frame clones and misses some; the assay was immunoSEQ multiplex PCR. The sample lists more than 200,000 clones; 90% were seen once. Sequencing was done on a sample of PBMCs. The receptors were gathered from a woman aged 30 to 39 in good health and CMV-seronegative.

The chain links TRBV5-1 to TRBJ1-1, with D possibly matching TRBD1 (5 bases). CDR1 is SGHRS and CDR2 is YFSETQ in the germline V gene. The CDR3 loop spans 15 amino acids. With 4 bases removed from V and 1 base from J, the gap between germline ends came to 14 bases. The DNA of the CDR3 is TGCGCCAGCAGCCGTGGATGGGGGTCGAACACTGAAGCTTTCTTT. Its protein product is CASSRGWGSNTEAFF. The variable domain in full, completed from reference TRBV5-1 and TRBJ1-1, reads KAGVTQTPRYLIKTRGQQVTLSCSPISGHRSVSWYQQTPGQGLQFLFEYFSETQRNKGNFPGRFSGRQFSNSRSEMNVSTLELGDSALYLCASSRGWGSNTEAFFGQGTRLTVV.

The chain carries TRBV7-9 and TRBJ2-5; D may be TRBD2 (5 bases). Germline CDR1 is SEHNR and CDR2 is FQNEAQ (reference sequence). With 0 bases removed from V and 2 bases from J, the gap between germline ends came to 22 bases. CDR3 length equals 19 residues. Written as DNA, the CDR3 is TGTGCCAGCAGCTTAGCGGCGCTAGCAACCGCGTCCCATCAAGAGACCCAGTACTTC. Translating gives CASSLAALATASHQETQYF.

This sequence joins TRBV6-4 and TRBJ2-7; no clear D. The ends were cut back, 9 bases at V and 6 bases at J, with 6 bases in the middle. This CDR3 region has 9 residues. The germline gives CDR1 MRHNA, CDR2 SNTAGT. CDR3 sequence reads: CARDTEQYF. CDR3 DNA: TGTGCCAGAGATACCGAGCAGTACTTC.

This chain links TRBV15 with TRBJ1-4; 11 positions match TRBD1. CDR1 and CDR2 (germline): LNHNV, YYDKDF (reference sequence). J lost 6 bases, V lost 4 bases, and 4 bases had no gene match. CDR3 length equals 15 residues. DNA of the CDR3: TGTGCCACCAGCACAAGGACAGGGGGCGATGAAAAACTGTTTTTT. Translation gives CATSTRTGGDEKLFF.

The chain employs TRBV29-1 and TRBJ2-2; D could derive from TRBD1 or TRBD2 (5 bases each). Germline-derived CDR1 and CDR2 are SQVTM and ANQGSEA. The CDR3 is 17 residues long. V gave up 2 bases and J gave up 3 bases, with 19 bases separating them. CDR3 loop: CSVEPLGVSGDTGELFF. CDR3 bases: TGCAGCGTTGAACCCCTGGGGGTTTCGGGTGACACCGGGGAGCTGTTTTTT.

In this sample, this clone turned up a few times. This chain links TRBV15 with TRBJ2-7, with 8 bases that match TRBD1. J was trimmed by 4 bases and V by 1 base; bases with no gene match: 0. Germline V gene data show CDR1 as LNHNV and CDR2 as YYDKDF (reference sequence). The CDR3 totals 13 residues. The CDR3 reads CATSRGTGYEQYF. CDR3 nucleotides: TGTGCCACCAGCAGAGGGACAGGGTACGAGCAGTACTTC. Variable domain in full (rest from reference TRBV15 and TRBJ2-7): DAMVIQNPRYQVTQFGKPVTLSCSQTLNHNVMYWYQQKSSQAPKLLFHYYDKDFNNEADTPDNFQSRRPNTSFCFLDIRSPGLGDTAMYLCATSRGTGYEQYFGPGTRLTVT.

V gene TRBV28 combines with J gene TRBJ2-1; 7 bases match TRBD1. In germline, CDR1 is MDHEN, CDR2 SYDVKM. The CDR3 extends over 19 amino acids. V was pared by 4 bases and J by 8 bases, with 23 bases of the junction left unmatched. CDR3 in amino acids: CASSSQTPKPKTGIDEQFF. The CDR3 nucleotides read TGTGCCAGCAGTTCCCAAACCCCAAAACCCAAGACAGGGATCGATGAGCAGTTCTTC.

V and J are TRBV7-9 and TRBJ2-7; no firm D call. With 1 base removed from V and 3 bases from J, the gap between germline ends came to 13 bases. The germline gives CDR1 SEHNR, CDR2 FQNEAQ (reference sequence). The CDR3 runs 15 residues. The CDR3 protein is CASSLVGRPNYEQYF. CDR3 DNA: TGTGCCAGCAGCTTAGTAGGCAGGCCTAACTACGAGCAGTACTTC.

This clone was seen only once. The chain links TRBV19 to TRBJ2-2, with D hard to call. The CDR3 loop spans 16 amino acids. With 3 bases removed from V and 2 bases from J, the gap between germline ends came to 13 bases. The germline V gene has CDR1 LNHDA and CDR2 SQIVND (reference sequence). The DNA of the CDR3 is TGTGCCAGTAGTATTTATTGGGAACCAAACACCGGGGAGCTGTTTTTT. It yields the protein CASSIYWEPNTGELFF.

The chain combines TRBV28 with TRBJ2-2; D might be TRBD2 (6 bases). Germline V gene data show CDR1 as MDHEN and CDR2 as SYDVKM. CDR3 length: 16 amino acids. Trimming left V 8 bases short and J 7 bases short, with 23 bases between. DNA for the CDR3: TGTGCCAGCCATACACCGGGAGCGTGGATAAGCGGGGAGCTGTTTTTT. Its translation: CASHTPGAWISGELFF. Variable domain in full (rest from reference TRBV28 and TRBJ2-2): DVKVTQSSRYLVKRTGEKVFLECVQDMDHENMFWYRQDPGLGLRLIYFSYDVKMKEKGDIPEGYSVSREKKERFSLILESASTNQTSMYLCASHTPGAWISGELFFGEGSRLTVL.

This chain uses TRBV7-2 with TRBJ2-7, with D perhaps being TRBD1 or TRBD2 (5 bases each). This CDR3 region has 15 residues. CDR1 SGHTA and CDR2 FQGNSA come from the germline V gene. The V end was cut by 4 bases, the J end by 2 bases, with 15 bases between. The CDR3 sequence: CASSSSGGPTYEQYF. CDR3 coding DNA: TGTGCCAGCAGCTCCAGTGGGGGACCAACCTACGAGCAGTACTTC. The full variable domain, its missing parts supplied by reference TRBV7-2 and TRBJ2-7, is GAGVSQSPSNKVTEKGKDVELRCDPISGHTALYWYRQSLGQGLEFLIYFQGNSAPDKSGLPSDRFSAERTGGSVSTLTIQRTQQEDSAVYLCASSSSGGPTYEQYFGPGTRLTVT.

The chain has TRBV19 and TRBJ2-7, with 8 bases lining up with TRBD2. Germline V CDR1 and CDR2: LNHDA, SQIVND (reference sequence). J lost 6 bases, V lost 5 bases, and 12 bases had no gene match. The length of the CDR3 is 15 residues. This chain's CDR3 is CASSPLRREGREQYF. The CDR3 DNA reads as TGTGCCAGTAGTCCCCTTCGTCGGGAGGGTCGCGAGCAGTACTTC.

The V and J genes are TRBV10-3 and TRBJ2-7, with D possibly being TRBD1 (6 bases). Germline V gives CDR1 ENHRY, CDR2 SYGVKD. The CDR3 is 12 amino acids. The V end lost 8 bases, the J end lost 3 bases, and 11 bases lay between the germline ends. The CDR3 protein is CAIRDTNYEQYF. In DNA form, the CDR3 reads TGTGCCATCCGGGACACCAACTACGAGCAGTACTTC.

This clone occurred a few times. The gene calls are TRBV28 and TRBJ2-7; 8 bases map to TRBD1. J lost 12 bases, V lost 3 bases, and 7 bases had no gene match. The CDR3 has 12 amino acids. CDR1 and CDR2 from the germline V gene are MDHEN and SYDVKM. Written as DNA, the CDR3 is TGTGCCAGCAGTTTGGACAGGGTGAGTCGGTACTTC. This translates into CASSLDRVSRYF. Supplemented by reference TRBV28 and TRBJ2-7, the full variable domain reads DVKVTQSSRYLVKRTGEKVFLECVQDMDHENMFWYRQDPGLGLRLIYFSYDVKMKEKGDIPEGYSVSREKKERFSLILESASTNQTSMYLCASSLDRVSRYFGPGTRLTVT.

The chain couples TRBV27 to TRBJ2-5, with D uncertain. Trimming took 5 bases from V and 5 from J, leaving 12 bases between them. Germline assignment: CDR1 MNHEY and CDR2 SMNVEV (reference sequence). The CDR3 has 13 amino acids. The CDR3 region is CASSPTPIETQYF. The CDR3 DNA follows: TGTGCCAGCAGTCCTACCCCCATTGAGACCCAGTACTTC.